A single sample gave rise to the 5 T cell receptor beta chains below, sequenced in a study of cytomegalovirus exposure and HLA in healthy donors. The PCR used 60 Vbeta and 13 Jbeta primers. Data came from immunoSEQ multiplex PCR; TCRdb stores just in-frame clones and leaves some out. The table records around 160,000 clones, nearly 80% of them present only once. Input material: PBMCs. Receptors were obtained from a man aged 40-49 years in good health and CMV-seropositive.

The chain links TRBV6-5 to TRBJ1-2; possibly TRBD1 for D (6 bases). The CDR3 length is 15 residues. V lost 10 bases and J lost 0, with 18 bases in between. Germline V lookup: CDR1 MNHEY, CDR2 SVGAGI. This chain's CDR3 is CATTSGAAPNYGYTF. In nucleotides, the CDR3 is TGTGCCACCACCTCAGGGGCGGCCCCTAACTATGGCTACACCTTC.

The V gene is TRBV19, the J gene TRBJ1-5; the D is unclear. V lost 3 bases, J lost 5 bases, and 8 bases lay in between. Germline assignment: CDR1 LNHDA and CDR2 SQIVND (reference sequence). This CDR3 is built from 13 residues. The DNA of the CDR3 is TGTGCCAGTAGTATTGGCGGAGATCAGCCCCAGCATTTT. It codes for CASSIGGDQPQHF.

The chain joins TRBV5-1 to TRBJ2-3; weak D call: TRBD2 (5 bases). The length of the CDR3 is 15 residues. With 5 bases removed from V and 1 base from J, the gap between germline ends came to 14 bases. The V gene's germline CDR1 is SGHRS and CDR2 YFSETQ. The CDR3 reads CASRSGSSGTDTQYF. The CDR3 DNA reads TGCGCCAGCAGGTCGGGAAGTAGTGGCACAGATACGCAGTATTTT.

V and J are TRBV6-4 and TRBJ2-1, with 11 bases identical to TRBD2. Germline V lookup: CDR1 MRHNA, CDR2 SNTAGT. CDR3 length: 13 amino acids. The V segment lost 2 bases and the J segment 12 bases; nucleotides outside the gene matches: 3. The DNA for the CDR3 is TGTGCCAGCAGTGACCGGCTAGCGGGAGGGCAGTTCTTC. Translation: CASSDRLAGGQFF.

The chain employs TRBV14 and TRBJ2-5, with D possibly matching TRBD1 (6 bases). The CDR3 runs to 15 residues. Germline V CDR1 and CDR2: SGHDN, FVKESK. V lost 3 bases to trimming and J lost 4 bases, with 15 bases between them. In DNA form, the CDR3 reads TGTGCCAGCAGCCACGGAACAGGGTTGGGAGAGACCCAGTACTTC. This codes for CASSHGTGLGETQYF. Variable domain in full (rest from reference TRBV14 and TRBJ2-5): EAGVTQFPSHSVIEKGQTVTLRCDPISGHDNLYWYRRVMGKEIKFLLHFVKESKQDESGMPNNRFLAERTGGTYSTLKVQPAELEDSGVYFCASSHGTGLGETQYFGPGTRLLVL.